This TCR beta chain comes out of a study of blood T cell repertoires in COVID-19. Study-level information: Collection of acute and convalescent COVID-19 samples took place in the United States, Italy and Spain. PBMCs, B-cell-depleted T cells, or T cells were the source of the cDNA or gDNA that made up the material.

Authors' processing steps: Amplification of reference gene primers provided the estimated nucleated cell counts. TCRdb's table, derived via immunoSEQ multiplex PCR, lists solely in-frame clones and lacks some. V and J calls plus clone size are reproduced from that table; the DNA served to infer D and trimming. The data show roughly 260,000 clones, with 91% seen just once and around 2.6% held by the top ten. Germline CDR1 SEHNR, CDR2 FQNEAQ (reference sequence). The CDR3 sequence is 18 residues long. J lost 4 bases, V lost 5 bases, and 12 bases had no gene match. This TCR was sampled from a person aged 18 to 30 with COVID-19, enrolled during active disease. Sequences were obtained from peripheral blood. The genes are TRBV7-9 and TRBJ2-6, with 9 bases identical to TRBD1. The CDR3 DNA reads TGTGCCAGCAGCCCGCCGGACAGGGGCGCCTCCGGGGCCAACGTCCTGACTTTC. This encodes CASSPPDRGASGANVLTF.